Listed below are T cell receptor beta chains from one sample, sequenced in a study of metastatic and nonmetastatic thyroid tumors. Using MiXCR, TCRdb reanalyzed the PCR reads. The table shows about 9,400 clones, with 25% to 40% occurring only once. The sequenced material came from adjacent normal tissue. Receptors originate from a female donor with papillary thyroid cancer or a benign thyroid nodule (not recorded which). Some clones in this sample may be carry-over from other donors' samples. Both conserved end residues are part of each CDR3. The D gene is left open where the match is weak. The size field is filled for only some rows; it gives once, few, many or a size class.

D gene	V gene	clone size	J gene	CDR3 DNA	CDR3 protein
TRBD1	TRBV20-1	-	TRBJ2-5	TGCAGTGTACGGACAGGCCCCCAAGAGACCCAGTACTTC	CSVRTGPQETQYF
-	TRBV5-1	few	TRBJ2-7	TGCGCCAGCAGCTTACTTAGAGGCTCCGAGCAGTACTTC	CASSLLRGSEQYF
TRBD1	TRBV6-1	-	TRBJ2-7	TGTGCCAGCAGTGAAAGGGGACAGGGGAGCCGGGAGCAGTACTTC	CASSERGQGSREQYF
-	TRBV2	-	TRBJ2-5	TGTGCCAGCAGATCTCTCTTGCTCAGCGGTGGAGAGACCCAGTACTTC	CASRSLLLSGGETQYF
TRBD1	TRBV2	few	TRBJ2-2	TGTGCCAGCAAGCGACAGGGGGCGCGTACCGGGGAGCTGTTTTTT	CASKRQGARTGELFF
-	TRBV27	-	TRBJ2-4	TGTGCCAGCAGTTTTTGGGGGCGAGAAGGACGTGCCAAAAACATTCAGTACTTC	CASSFWGREGRAKNIQYF
-	TRBV12-3/TRBV12-4	-	TRBJ2-1	TGTGCCAGCAGTCTAGGAGGATACAATGAGCAGTTCTTC	CASSLGGYNEQFF
TRBD1	TRBV6-1	-	TRBJ2-1	TGTGCCGGCAGGCCGGGACAGGACAGTGAGCAGTTCTTC	CAGRPGQDSEQFF
TRBD1	TRBV6-1	few	TRBJ1-2	TGTGCCAGTACAGGGGGGGGAGGCTACACCTTC	CASTGGGGYTF
-	TRBV13	few	TRBJ2-7	TGTGCCAGCAGCACATTAGGTTCCTCGGGGGCATCCTACGAGCAGTACTTC	CASSTLGSSGASYEQYF
-	TRBV19	few	TRBJ1-1	TGTGCCAGTAGTTCCGGGGGGGGGTACACTGAAGCTTTCTTT	CASSSGGGYTEAFF
-	TRBV28	-	TRBJ2-7	TGTGCCAGCAGTTTAGGGGGCTACGAGCAGTACTTC	CASSLGGYEQYF
-	TRBV3-1	-	TRBJ2-7	TGTGCCAGCAGCCAGGGAGCCTACGAGCAGTACTTC	CASSQGAYEQYF
-	TRBV5-1	-	TRBJ1-2	TGCGCCAGCAGCTTGGCAGGGTTCGGCTACACCTTC	CASSLAGFGYTF
-	TRBV24-1	few	TRBJ1-1	TGTGCCACCAGGGCTAACAGGGACGCTGAAGCTTTCTTT	CATRANRDAEAFF
TRBD1	TRBV11-2	-	TRBJ1-1	TGTGCCAGCAGCTTCCTAGACAGGGACGGGACTGAAGCTTTCTTT	CASSFLDRDGTEAFF
-	TRBV20-1	few	TRBJ1-6	TGCAGTGCTAGAGTAGGCGGGGCGAGCTCCTATAATTCACCCCTCCACTTT	CSARVGGASSYNSPLHF
-	TRBV20-1	few	TRBJ1-1	TGCAGTGCTAGGGTGAACACTGAAGCTTTCTTT	CSARVNTEAFF
TRBD2	TRBV4-1	-	TRBJ2-1	TGCGCCAGCAGCCAAGATCGGGAGGGGCAGTTCTTC	CASSQDREGQFF
TRBD1	TRBV20-1	-	TRBJ2-7	TGCAGTGCTACAGGGGGCGCGCTCATCGAGCAGTACTTC	CSATGGALIEQYF
TRBD2	TRBV6-1	-	TRBJ2-3	TGTGCCAGCAGTGAAGTCGAGCAGGGAGGGACAGATACGCAGTATTTT	CASSEVEQGGTDTQYF
TRBD1	TRBV27	few	TRBJ2-7	TGTGCCAGCAGTAAAAAAGGGGGGGGACAGGGACCTTACGAGCAGTACTTC	CASSKKGGGQGPYEQYF
-	TRBV7-9	-	TRBJ1-1	TGTGCCAGCAGCCGGGTCAGGGGCTGGGGCACTGAAGCTTTCTTT	CASSRVRGWGTEAFF
TRBD1	TRBV6-1	few	TRBJ1-1	TGTGCCAGCAGTCGGACAGGGGGCCGGACTGAAGCTTTCTTT	CASSRTGGRTEAFF
TRBD1	TRBV2	-	TRBJ2-3	TGTGCCAGCCGGAACAGGGGGCCTGGCACAGATACGCAGTATTTT	CASRNRGPGTDTQYF
TRBD2	TRBV20-1	few	TRBJ2-1	TGCAGTGCCCGTAGCGGGATAAGGGATGAGCAGTTCTTC	CSARSGIRDEQFF
-	TRBV19	-	TRBJ2-1	TGTGCCAGTAGTATCCGGAGGGCAGGGGGAAATGAGCAGTTCTTC	CASSIRRAGGNEQFF
-	TRBV6-1	-	TRBJ2-7	TGTGCCAGCAGTGACCCGGGACGAACCCCCTACGAGCAGTACTTC	CASSDPGRTPYEQYF
-	TRBV4-2	many	TRBJ2-3	TGTGCCAGCAGCGCCAACTACTTAAGCACAGATACGCAGTATTTT	CASSANYLSTDTQYF
-	TRBV2	few	TRBJ2-1	TGTGCCAGCAAGGGGGAGTCCTACAATGAGCAGTTCTTC	CASKGESYNEQFF